Presented here are 28 T cell receptor beta chains from one specimen sequenced in a study of cytomegalovirus exposure and HLA in healthy donors. The PCR made use of 60 Vbeta and 13 Jbeta primers. Only in-frame clones appear in the TCRdb table, and some are missing; sequencing was by immunoSEQ multiplex PCR. The repertoire has 110,000 or so clones, 67% of them found once; the top ten carry roughly 8.3%. Sequencing was performed on PBMCs. These receptors all stem from a young man in good health and CMV-seropositive.

J is TRBJ2-7 and V is TRBV30; 7 bases match TRBD1. This CDR3 has 13 residues. From germline, CDR1 is GTSNPN and CDR2 SVGIG (reference sequence). Losses at the gene ends were 5 bases for V and 3 bases for J; bases not matched to a gene: 7. The CDR3 bases are TGTGCCTGGTCCAGGGGGACAGTCTACGAGCAGTACTTC. Translated, it gives CAWSRGTVYEQYF.

The J gene is TRBJ2-7, the V gene TRBV7-2, with 14 nucleotides matching TRBD2. V gave up 5 bases and J gave up 0 bases; unmatched junction bases: 3. Germline V CDR1 and CDR2: SGHTA, FQGNSA. The CDR3 contains 16 residues. As DNA, the CDR3 is TGTGCCAGCAGCCGAGGGACTAGCGGGGGCTCCTACGAGCAGTACGTC. This translates into CASSRGTSGGSYEQYV.

The chain uses TRBV15 and TRBJ2-5, with 9 bases matching TRBD2. Germline CDR1 and CDR2: LNHNV and YYDKDF (reference sequence). This CDR3 is 17 amino acids long. Losses at the gene ends were 3 bases for V and 0 bases for J; bases not matched to a gene: 8. DNA of the CDR3: TGTGCCACCAGCAGGGCCTGGACTAGCGCTAACCAAGAGACCCAGTACTTC. Translated, it gives CATSRAWTSANQETQYF.

This clone was counted only a few times. V gene TRBV28 combines with J gene TRBJ2-5; TRBD1 agrees at 7 bases. CDR3 length equals 13 residues. V lost 6 bases to trimming and J lost 5 bases; unmatched junction nucleotides: 6. The germline gives CDR1 MDHEN, CDR2 SYDVKM. The CDR3 nucleotides are TGTGCCAGCAGACCACAGGGGCGGGAGACCCAGTACTTC. Its protein product is CASRPQGRETQYF.

The V and J genes are TRBV18 and TRBJ2-5, with D possibly being TRBD2 (6 bases). V was clipped by 5 bases and J by 2 bases, with 18 bases between them. This CDR3 has 16 amino acids. Germline lookup yields CDR1 KGHSH and CDR2 LQKENI. As DNA, the CDR3 is TGTGCCAGCTCAATGGCGGGGTCAGGCGGTCAAGAGACCCAGTACTTC. Residues: CASSMAGSGGQETQYF.

The V call is TRBV19, the J call TRBJ1-1; D gene uncertain. This CDR3 has 15 residues. The V and J ends lost 5 bases and 3 bases respectively, with 16 bases between them. Germline V gene lookup returns CDR1 LNHDA and CDR2 SQIVND (reference sequence). The CDR3 is CASSPRLSADTEAFF. DNA for the CDR3: TGTGCCAGTAGTCCCCGCCTCTCGGCGGACACTGAAGCTTTCTTT.

This clone was recorded a few times. V is TRBV27 and J is TRBJ1-6, with D possibly matching TRBD1 (5 bases). This CDR3 has 16 residues. V lost 6 bases and J lost 8, with 20 bases in between. The germline V gene has CDR1 MNHEY and CDR2 SMNVEV (reference sequence). The CDR3 coding sequence is TGTGCCAGCAGCCCTAGGTTAGGGGTTTTTCATTCACCCCTCCACTTT. The encoded protein is CASSPRLGVFHSPLHF.

This sequence joins TRBV11-2 and TRBJ1-1; weak D call: TRBD1 (5 bases). The germline V and J ends were trimmed by 3 bases and 7 bases, with 18 bases remaining between them. CDR3 length: 15 residues. Germline assignment: CDR1 SGHAT and CDR2 FQNNGV. The CDR3 is CASSFATVLKGEAFF. The CDR3 DNA follows: TGTGCCAGCAGCTTCGCGACAGTACTGAAGGGTGAAGCTTTCTTT.

The chain is built from TRBV6-5 and TRBJ1-2, with D tentatively TRBD1 (6 bases). V was trimmed by 6 bases and J by 3 bases, leaving 11 bases between them. CDR3 length equals 13 residues. Germline values: CDR1 MNHEY, CDR2 SVGAGI. CDR3 protein: CASSRPGDYGYTF. For the CDR3, the DNA is TGTGCCAGCAGCCGCCCAGGGGACTATGGCTACACCTTC.

The chain has TRBV11-3 and TRBJ2-2, with TRBD2 matching over 7 bases. CDR1 SGHNT and CDR2 YENEEA come from the germline V gene. There are 14 residues in the CDR3. Unmatched junction bases numbered 5, after V lost 5 bases and J lost 5 bases. This chain's CDR3 is CASSPRAGTGELFF. CDR3 in DNA: TGTGCCAGCAGCCCGAGAGCGGGAACCGGGGAGCTGTTTTTT.

This clone was detected a few times. The chain joins TRBV13 to TRBJ1-6, with no clear D. The ends were cut back, 3 bases at V and 6 bases at J, with 9 bases in the middle. The V gene's germline CDR1 is PRHDT and CDR2 FYEKMQ (reference sequence). This CDR3 spans 14 amino acids. In DNA form, the CDR3 reads TGTGCCAGCAGCTTCGTACAGCTTAATTCACCCCTCCACTTT. Its protein product is CASSFVQLNSPLHF.

J is TRBJ2-7 and V is TRBV2; D is possibly TRBD1 (6 bases). The CDR3 is made up of 15 amino acids. Trimming stripped 2 bases from V and 0 bases from J, with 11 bases between. CDR1 SNHLY and CDR2 FYNNEI come from the germline V gene. In DNA, the CDR3 is TGTGCCAGCAGTGAACAGGGGAGTGCCTCCTACGAGCAGTACTTC. Amino acid sequence: CASSEQGSASYEQYF.

This rearrangement joins TRBV4-2 to TRBJ2-6; possible D gene TRBD1, 5 bases. The CDR3 has 16 residues. The ends were cut back, 4 bases at V and 1 base at J, with 11 bases in the middle. The germline V gene encodes CDR1 LGHNA and CDR2 YNFKEQ. The CDR3: CASSPARGSGANVLTF. DNA of the CDR3: TGTGCCAGCAGCCCCGCTAGGGGTTCTGGGGCCAACGTCCTGACTTTC.

CDR3 DNA: TGTGCCAGCAGTTTATCTACCAGTTCTTTCTATGGCTACACCTTC. As protein: CASSLSTSSFYGYTF. The V call is TRBV27, the J call TRBJ1-2; D remains ambiguous. This CDR3 is built from 15 residues. The V end was cut by 0 bases, the J end by 4 bases, with 12 bases between. CDR1 is MNHEY, CDR2 SMNVEV, per germline (reference sequence).

The chain carries TRBV15 and TRBJ2-2; 7 nucleotides agree with TRBD2. V was clipped by 7 bases and J by 5 bases; unmatched bases: 7. CDR1 is LNHNV and CDR2 is YYDKDF in the germline V gene (reference sequence). CDR3 length: 14 residues. CDR3 in DNA: TGTGCCACCACCCGGGGGGTATCAACCGGGGAGCTGTTTTTT. It codes for CATTRGVSTGELFF.

This chain links TRBV5-1 with TRBJ2-3; 8 bases agree with TRBD2. CDR1 and CDR2 (germline): SGHRS, YFSETQ. The CDR3 is made up of 15 amino acids. V dropped 0 bases and J dropped 4; count of bases not matched to a gene: 4. CDR3 nucleotide sequence: TGCGCCAGCAGCTTGGGAGGCGGGGGGCCAGATACGCAGTATTTT. This translates into CASSLGGGGPDTQYF.

DNA for the CDR3: TGCGCCAGCAGCCTGGGACAGGGGGCCTCGGGTCGCGATGGCTACACCTTC. This gives the protein CASSLGQGASGRDGYTF. The chain joins TRBV5-1 to TRBJ1-2, with 12 nucleotides matching TRBD1. The V gene end was trimmed by 4 bases and the J gene end by 6 bases; junction bases not matched to a gene: 13. Germline V gene lookup returns CDR1 SGHRS and CDR2 YFSETQ. The CDR3 is 17 residues long.

This chain joins TRBV6-5 and TRBJ2-7; D is unresolved. Trimming shortened V by 8 bases and J by 3 bases, and 8 bases separated the two germline ends. The CDR3 covers 11 residues. Germline CDR1 is MNHEY and CDR2 is SVGAGI. This CDR3 reads CASGYSYEQYF. CDR3 coding DNA: TGTGCCAGCGGATACAGCTACGAGCAGTACTTC.

The gene calls are TRBV14 and TRBJ1-2; the D gene is possibly TRBD1 (5 bases). The length of the CDR3 is 17 residues. Germline V gene lookup returns CDR1 SGHDN and CDR2 FVKESK. Between the trimmed V and J ends, which lost 1 base and 4 bases, there was a span of 19 bases. The DNA for the CDR3 is TGTGCCAGCAGCCAAGGTTCTGGGTCCAGGGTTGGCTATGGCTACACCTTC. This gives the protein CASSQGSGSRVGYGYTF.

The V call is TRBV27, the J call TRBJ2-6, with D possibly matching TRBD2 (5 bases). Germline V gene lookup returns CDR1 MNHEY and CDR2 SMNVEV (reference sequence). The CDR3 is 18 amino acids. Trimming cost V 0 bases and J 4 bases, with 16 bases left between them. The CDR3 DNA follows: TGTGCCAGCAGTTTATCGTCTTCAGGACTGTCCGGGGCCAACGTCCTGACTTTC. Translation: CASSLSSSGLSGANVLTF.

The chain combines TRBV19 with TRBJ2-1; 14 bases match TRBD2. The germline V gene encodes CDR1 LNHDA and CDR2 SQIVND (reference sequence). V gave up 6 bases and J gave up 0 bases; unmatched junction bases: 22. The CDR3 loop spans 23 amino acids. Here the CDR3 DNA reads TGTGCCAGTAGCCCCTGGGTTGAGGACTGGACTAGCGGGGGGCCGAGCTCCTACAATGAGCAGTTCTTC. Translating gives CASSPWVEDWTSGGPSSYNEQFF.

V usage is TRBV6-6 and J usage is TRBJ2-1, with D perhaps TRBD1 (5 bases). Trimming removed 3 bases at V and 6 bases at J, with 12 bases between. This CDR3 region has 14 residues. Germline V gene sequence: CDR1 MNHNY, CDR2 SVGAGI (reference sequence). CDR3 sequence: CASSYGAEGNEQFF. CDR3 nucleotide sequence: TGTGCCAGCAGTTATGGGGCAGAAGGCAATGAGCAGTTCTTC.

The count of this clone is one. The genes are TRBV7-9 and TRBJ2-5, with a weak D call TRBD1 (6 bases). V lost 3 bases and J 0 bases, leaving 11 bases between the germline ends. The CDR3 sequence is 15 residues long. Germline lookup yields CDR1 SEHNR and CDR2 FQNEAQ (reference sequence). CDR3 amino acids: CASSFSDRYQETQYF. DNA of the CDR3: TGTGCCAGCAGCTTTTCTGACAGGTACCAAGAGACCCAGTACTTC.

The chain couples TRBV10-3 to TRBJ2-3; 10 bases fit TRBD1. CDR1 and CDR2 (germline): ENHRY, SYGVKD. V dropped 7 bases and J dropped 2; count of bases not matched to a gene: 6. CDR3 length: 15 residues. The CDR3 here is CAIKAGTGVTDTQYF. The CDR3 nucleotides read TGTGCCATCAAGGCCGGGACAGGGGTCACAGATACGCAGTATTTT.

The chain has TRBV5-1 and TRBJ2-3; D is perhaps TRBD2 (7 bases). Trimming stripped 7 bases from V and 2 bases from J, with 20 bases between. The germline V gene encodes CDR1 SGHRS and CDR2 YFSETQ. CDR3 length equals 16 residues. The CDR3 nucleotides are TGCGCCAGCTGGGCGGGGGCGCTTACTTACACAGATACGCAGTATTTT. It codes for CASWAGALTYTDTQYF.

This sequence joins TRBV6-5 and TRBJ2-7, with a weak D call TRBD1 (6 bases). CDR1 is MNHEY, CDR2 SVGAGI, per germline. Trimming shortened V by 1 base and J by 3 bases, and 13 bases separated the two germline ends. The CDR3 length is 15 residues. CDR3 loop: CASSYFQGMIYEQYF. In nucleotides, the CDR3 is TGTGCCAGCAGTTACTTTCAGGGGATGATCTACGAGCAGTACTTC.

This chain uses TRBV6-5 with TRBJ2-3; 10 nucleotides match TRBD2. CDR3 length equals 14 residues. Losses at the gene ends were 7 bases for V and 1 base for J; bases not matched to a gene: 2. Germline-derived CDR1 and CDR2 are MNHEY and SVGAGI. The CDR3 region has the DNA TGTGCCAGCACTCTAGCGGGGGGCACAGATACGCAGTATTTT. It encodes CASTLAGGTDTQYF.

The genes are TRBV11-2 and TRBJ2-4; D may be TRBD2 (7 bases). CDR1 and CDR2 from the germline V gene are SGHAT and FQNNGV. This CDR3 contains 18 residues. V shed 1 base and J shed 0 bases, with 16 bases lying between them. The DNA for the CDR3 is TGTGCCAGCAGCTTAGGGGTGTCGGGGGGCCGAGCCAAAAACATTCAGTACTTC. The encoded protein is CASSLGVSGGRAKNIQYF.